The 18 T cell receptor beta chains below come from one sample, sequenced in a study of long-term antiretroviral therapy in people with HIV. Assay version v3.0 of immunoSEQ was used, and it was run at survey level. Generated by immunoSEQ multiplex PCR, the TCRdb table keeps only in-frame clones and is missing some. The table includes about 32,000 clones, 85% to 95% detected once. The sequencing here drew on unsorted PBMCs, taken 4.1 years after starting antiretroviral therapy. The receptors shown here come from a woman aged 45-65 years with HIV.

The V gene is TRBV5-1, the J gene TRBJ2-3; D tentatively reads TRBD1 or TRBD2 (5 bases each). CDR3 size: 16 residues. The V end lost 0 bases, the J end lost 1 base, and 12 bases lay between the germline ends. Germline V gene data show CDR1 as SGHRS and CDR2 as YFSETQ. CDR3 region: CASSLVTRGGTDTQYF. The CDR3 nucleotides are TGCGCCAGCAGCTTGGTCACTAGAGGGGGCACAGATACGCAGTATTTT. The full variable domain, completed using reference TRBV5-1 and TRBJ2-3, is KAGVTQTPRYLIKTRGQQVTLSCSPISGHRSVSWYQQTPGQGLQFLFEYFSETQRNKGNFPGRFSGRQFSNSRSEMNVSTLELGDSALYLCASSLVTRGGTDTQYFGPGTRLTVL.

V and J are TRBV25-1 and TRBJ1-1, with D possibly TRBD1 on 5 matching bases. This CDR3 contains 14 residues. Per the germline V gene, CDR1 is MGHDK and CDR2 is SYGVNS. The V and J ends lost 6 bases and 3 bases respectively, with 14 bases between them. The CDR3 bases are TGTGCCAGCAGAGAAGGGGATCGAGACACTGAAGCTTTCTTT. Amino acid sequence: CASREGDRDTEAFF.

The chain's CDR3 is CASSIDFLTNTQYF. Written as DNA, the CDR3 is TGTGCCAGTAGTATAGATTTCCTCACGAATACGCAGTATTTT. The chain recombines TRBV19 with TRBJ2-3; no clear D. Germline CDR1 is LNHDA and CDR2 is SQIVND (reference sequence). The ends were cut back, 0 bases at V and 7 bases at J, with 11 bases in the middle. This CDR3 contains 14 residues.

This clone was counted between two and nine times. The V call is TRBV7-3, the J call TRBJ2-6; D gene ambiguous. CDR3 size: 15 residues. The germline CDR1 and CDR2 sequences are SGHTA and FQGTGA. The germline V and J ends were trimmed by 4 bases and 2 bases, with 9 bases remaining between them. The CDR3 loop is CASSSPSAGANVLTF. As DNA, the CDR3 is TGTGCCAGCAGCTCCCCTTCGGCTGGGGCCAACGTCCTGACTTTC.

The V call is TRBV19, the J call TRBJ1-1; maybe TRBD1 (5 bases). Deletions cut 2 bases from V and 3 bases from J, with 13 bases between. Germline assignment: CDR1 LNHDA and CDR2 SQIVND (reference sequence). This CDR3 comprises 15 residues. CDR3 bases: TGTGCCAGTAGTATACAGAACAGGATAGACACTGAAGCTTTCTTT. Translated: CASSIQNRIDTEAFF.

V is TRBV13 and J is TRBJ1-3, with D maybe TRBD1 (5 bases). V gave up 5 bases and J gave up 0 bases, with 14 bases separating them. This CDR3 is 16 amino acids long. CDR1 PRHDT and CDR2 FYEKMQ come from the germline V gene (reference sequence). CDR3 DNA: TGTGCCAGCAGCCCTCGATTGGGGGTCTCTGGAAACACCATATATTTT. Protein product: CASSPRLGVSGNTIYF.

This chain uses TRBV7-2 with TRBJ1-6; possible D gene TRBD1, 5 bases. This CDR3 has 15 amino acids. In germline, CDR1 is SGHTA, CDR2 FQGNSA. Trimming stripped 0 bases from V and 7 bases from J, with 10 bases between. CDR3 DNA: TGTGCCAGCAGCTTAGCGGGGGGGAGGAATTCACCCCTCCACTTT. Amino acid sequence: CASSLAGGRNSPLHF.

CDR3 loop: CASSHPGQMNTEAFF. The CDR3 bases are TGTGCCAGCAGCCATCCTGGACAGATGAACACTGAAGCTTTCTTT. This sequence joins TRBV7-2 and TRBJ1-1; possible D gene TRBD1, 6 bases. Per germline, CDR1 SGHTA and CDR2 FQGNSA. The CDR3 has 15 amino acids. V lost 5 bases and J 0 bases, leaving 13 bases between the germline ends.

This chain connects TRBV11-2 to TRBJ1-1; D is undetermined. CDR3 length equals 14 residues. Germline V gene lookup returns CDR1 SGHAT and CDR2 FQNNGV. The V end was cut by 5 bases, the J end by 0 bases, with 10 bases between. The CDR3 here is CASSPVYLNTEAFF. CDR3 sequence (DNA): TGTGCCAGCAGCCCTGTGTACCTGAACACTGAAGCTTTCTTT.

The gene calls are TRBV6-1 and TRBJ2-2, with D unclear. CDR1 and CDR2 (germline): MNHNS, SASEGT. V was cut by 2 bases and J by 3 bases, with 4 bases left in between. The CDR3 loop spans 13 amino acids. This CDR3 reads CASSETDTGELFF. As DNA, the CDR3 is TGTGCCAGCAGTGAAACGGACACCGGGGAGCTGTTTTTT.

V gene TRBV27 combines with J gene TRBJ2-3; TRBD2 is a possible D gene (6 bases). V was shortened by 5 bases and J by 2 bases, with 11 bases between the two germline ends. Germline V lookup: CDR1 MNHEY, CDR2 SMNVEV (reference sequence). This CDR3 has 14 residues. CDR3 sequence: CASSLRTNTDTQYF. The CDR3 coding sequence is TGTGCCAGCAGTCTGCGGACTAACACAGATACGCAGTATTTT.

V gene TRBV7-9 combines with J gene TRBJ1-4; tentatively, D is TRBD1 (5 bases). CDR1 and CDR2 from the germline V gene are SEHNR and FQNEAQ (reference sequence). The CDR3 loop spans 15 amino acids. V lost 7 bases, J lost 6 bases, and 18 bases lay in between. The chain's CDR3 is CASTPVGGIDEKLFF. The CDR3 DNA is TGTGCCAGCACCCCCGTGGGGGGAATAGATGAAAAACTGTTTTTT.

This chain connects TRBV7-9 to TRBJ2-7; D might be TRBD2 (5 bases). Germline CDR1 reads SEHNR; CDR2 reads FQNEAQ (reference sequence). V lost 7 bases and J lost 4, with 23 bases in between. CDR3 length equals 16 residues. The CDR3 DNA follows: TGTGCCAGCATCCCCCTAACCGACTACCAACCGTACGAGCAGTACTTC. Amino acids: CASIPLTDYQPYEQYF.

The chain links TRBV5-4 to TRBJ1-4; 7 bases fit TRBD1. V was pared by 2 bases and J by 2 bases, with 6 bases of the junction left unmatched. The CDR3 runs to 16 residues. Germline V gene data show CDR1 as SGHNT and CDR2 as YYREEE (reference sequence). The CDR3 sequence: CASSFRQGGTNEKLFF. In nucleotides, the CDR3 is TGTGCCAGCAGCTTCCGACAGGGAGGGACTAATGAAAAACTGTTTTTT.

This chain joins TRBV9 and TRBJ1-1, with TRBD1 matching over 9 bases. The junction had 2 bases not matched to a gene; V was cut back by 3 bases and J by 5 bases. The CDR3 covers 13 residues. Germline V lookup: CDR1 SGDLS, CDR2 YYNGEE. The CDR3 is CASSATGGTEAFF. The CDR3 DNA sequence: TGTGCCAGCAGCGCGACAGGGGGGACTGAAGCTTTCTTT. Together with reference TRBV9 and TRBJ1-1, the CDR3 gives the full variable domain: DSGVTQTPKHLITATGQRVTLRCSPRSGDLSVYWYQQSLDQGLQFLIQYYNGEERAKGNILERFSAQQFPDLHSELNLSSLELGDSALYFCASSATGGTEAFFGQGTRLTVV.

The chain combines TRBV9 with TRBJ2-1; the match to TRBD2 covers 11 bases. The CDR3 length is 15 residues. V was clipped by 4 bases and J by 3 bases; unmatched bases: 3. Germline V gene data show CDR1 as SGDLS and CDR2 as YYNGEE. The CDR3 DNA follows: TGTGCCAGCAGCCTTAGCGGGGGGGACTACAATGAGCAGTTCTTC. Translated: CASSLSGGDYNEQFF.

The rearrangement joins TRBV7-2 to TRBJ2-7; the D gene is possibly TRBD1 (7 bases). Deletions cut 2 bases from V and 6 bases from J, with 20 bases between. Germline lookup yields CDR1 SGHTA and CDR2 FQGNSA. The CDR3 sequence is 16 residues long. The CDR3 coding sequence is TGTGCCAGCAGCTTAAGTTTAGGAGGGGGCCCTTTCGAGCAGTACTTC. Amino acid sequence: CASSLSLGGGPFEQYF.

The chain combines TRBV4-2 with TRBJ2-5; 10 nucleotides agree with TRBD2. CDR1 is LGHNA, CDR2 YNFKEQ, per germline. V lost 0 bases, J lost 3 bases, and 13 bases stayed unmatched. The CDR3 runs to 19 residues. CDR3 DNA: TGTGCCAGCAGCCAAGAACGGGTGAATAGCGGGGGGTTGGAAGAGACCCAGTACTTC. Translation gives CASSQERVNSGGLEETQYF.